Detailed here is one T cell receptor (beta chain). Its antigen is as yet unknown. The data originate from a study of cytomegalovirus exposure and HLA in healthy donors. Study details: About 83 million unique TCRs from HLA-typed donors made up an early data release.

V was clipped by 7 bases and J by 5 bases; unmatched bases: 8. Germline lookup yields CDR1 SQVTM and CDR2 ANQGSEA. The CDR3 has 13 amino acids. Study-level points and caveats: Later analysis associated a missense DCLRE1C variant with TCR beta V- and J-gene trimming.

Both 60 Vbeta primers and 13 Jbeta primers went into the PCR. Profiling relied on immunoSEQ multiplex PCR, and the TCRdb table lists in-frame clones only, not all of them. The sample has 95,000 to 150,000 clones, more than 65% seen once. The TCR was taken from a man aged 18 to 29 in good health and CMV-seronegative. The chain combines TRBV29-1 with TRBJ2-3, with TRBD2 identical over 8 bases. Specimen: PBMCs. CDR3 DNA sequence: TGCAGCGACGACGGGGGGGGAAGAGATACGCAGTATTTT. As protein: CSDDGGGRDTQYF.